Listed below are T cell receptor beta chains from one sample, sequenced in a study of PD-1 blockade in classical Hodgkin lymphoma. Method: immunoSEQ multiplex PCR; TCRdb's copy keeps in-frame clones and lacks some. The profile shows 45,000 to 55,000 clones, under 80% of them singletons. Sample: peripheral blood mononuclear cells (PBMCs), taken before the fourth cycle of nivolumab. All receptors derive from a human donor with classical Hodgkin lymphoma. Both conserved end residues are part of each CDR3. D genes are given only for firm matches. Not every row has a clone size; where given, it reads once, few, many or a size class.

TRBV7-8	TRBJ2-3	NA	NA	TGTGCCAGCAGCTTAGACCCCGACCTCAGGAAGGTCTCAGATACGCAGTATTTT	CASSLDPDLRKVSDTQYF
TRBV28	TRBJ2-1	once	TRBD1	TGTGCCAGCAGTTTATGGGGGACAGGGGAGGTTGAGCAGTTCTTC	CASSLWGTGEVEQFF
TRBV7-7	TRBJ2-5	once	NA	TGTGCTAGCAGCTGGGGAGACAGTTCCAAAGAGACCCAGTACTTC	CASSWGDSSKETQYF
TRBV28	TRBJ2-2	NA	TRBD2	TGTGCCAGCAGATTATTTGGCGGGAGCGGCACCGGGGAGCTGTTTTTT	CASRLFGGSGTGELFF
TRBV5-1	TRBJ2-7	NA	NA	TGCGCCAGCAGCTTGACCCCAGAGAGCTCCTACGAGCAGTACTTC	CASSLTPESSYEQYF
TRBV19	TRBJ1-1	few	NA	TGTGCCAGTAGTATAACAGGGAAAAGAGCTTTCTTT	CASSITGKRAFF
TRBV4-3	TRBJ2-7	NA	NA	TGCGCCAGCAGCCACAAAACGGGGTACGAGCAGTACTTC	CASSHKTGYEQYF
TRBV27	TRBJ2-1	NA	TRBD2	TGTGCCAGCAGTTTGATCGGCCTAGCGGCCTACAATGAGCAGTTCTTC	CASSLIGLAAYNEQFF
TRBV7-9	TRBJ2-3	few	TRBD2	TGTGCCAGCAGCTTAGGCGGGAGTTCGGGGGATACGCAGTATTTT	CASSLGGSSGDTQYF
TRBV11-2	TRBJ2-1	NA	TRBD2	TGTGCCAGCAGCTTAGGGGGACTAGGGCAGCAGTTCTTC	CASSLGGLGQQFF
TRBV7-6	TRBJ2-3	NA	NA	TGTGCCAGCAGCTTAGAAGTTACAGATACGCAGTATTTT	CASSLEVTDTQYF
TRBV7-3	TRBJ1-2	once	NA	TGTGCCAGCAGCTTAACGGAAGGATATGGCTACACCTTC	CASSLTEGYGYTF
TRBV19	TRBJ2-3	NA	TRBD2	TGTGCCAGTAACGGCGGGAGCGGGATGCGGACAGATACGCAGTATTTT	CASNGGSGMRTDTQYF
TRBV2	TRBJ2-1	NA	NA	TGTGCCAGCAGTAAACAGGATTTTTCCTACAATGAGCAGTTCTTC	CASSKQDFSYNEQFF
TRBV2	TRBJ1-1	NA	NA	TGTGCCAGCAGTGAACGGATGAACACTGAAGCTTTCTTT	CASSERMNTEAFF
TRBV10-3	TRBJ1-1	NA	NA	TGTGCCATCAGTGAAGGTCCCCGAGGGGCTGAAGCTTTCTTT	CAISEGPRGAEAFF
TRBV5-1	TRBJ2-5	NA	NA	TGCGCCAGCAGCTTGGGAGGGAGTGGGCAAGAGACCCAGTACTTC	CASSLGGSGQETQYF